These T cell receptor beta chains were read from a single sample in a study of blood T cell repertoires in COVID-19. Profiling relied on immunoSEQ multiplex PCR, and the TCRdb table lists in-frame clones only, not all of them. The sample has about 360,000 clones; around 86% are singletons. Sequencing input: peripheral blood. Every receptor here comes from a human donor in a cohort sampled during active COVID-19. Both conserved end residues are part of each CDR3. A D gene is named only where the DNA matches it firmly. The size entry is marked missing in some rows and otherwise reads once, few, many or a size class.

CDR3aa: CASSLGLARGTDTQYF; CDR3nt: TGTGCCAGCAGCCTAGGACTCGCGCGAGGCACAGATACGCAGTATTTT; j_gene: TRBJ2-3; v_gene: TRBV3-1/TRBV3-2; d_gene: .; abundance: .
CDR3aa: CASSLSTNEQFF; CDR3nt: TGTGCCAGCAGCTTAAGCACGAATGAGCAGTTCTTC; j_gene: TRBJ2-1; v_gene: TRBV11-2; d_gene: .; abundance: .
CDR3aa: CASSPLVQGREKLFF; CDR3nt: TGTGCCAGCAGCCCCCTAGTCCAGGGTCGTGAAAAACTGTTTTTT; j_gene: TRBJ1-4; v_gene: TRBV7-2; d_gene: .; abundance: .
CDR3aa: CATSDTGYGYTF; CDR3nt: TGTGCCACCAGTGATACAGGCTATGGCTACACCTTC; j_gene: TRBJ1-2; v_gene: TRBV24-1; d_gene: .; abundance: .
CDR3aa: CASKAGPSYGYTF; CDR3nt: TGTGCCAGCAAAGCGGGACCGAGCTATGGCTACACCTTC; j_gene: TRBJ1-2; v_gene: TRBV2; d_gene: .; abundance: .
CDR3aa: CASSRVQGALDTGELFF; CDR3nt: TGTGCCAGCAGCCGAGTCCAGGGGGCGTTGGACACCGGGGAGCTGTTTTTT; j_gene: TRBJ2-2; v_gene: TRBV14; d_gene: TRBD1; abundance: few
CDR3aa: CASSLGTGAFYTF; CDR3nt: TGCGCCAGCAGCCTTGGGACAGGGGCGTTCTACACCTTC; j_gene: TRBJ1-2; v_gene: TRBV4-1; d_gene: TRBD1; abundance: .
CDR3aa: CASRGGGSPYEQYF; CDR3nt: TGTGCCAGCAGGGGCGGGGGGTCCCCCTACGAGCAGTACTTC; j_gene: TRBJ2-7; v_gene: TRBV11-2; d_gene: TRBD2; abundance: .
CDR3aa: CSVRRDTEAFF; CDR3nt: TGCAGCGTTAGGAGGGACACTGAAGCTTTCTTT; j_gene: TRBJ1-1; v_gene: TRBV29-1; d_gene: .; abundance: .
CDR3aa: CASSVTGTAAGELFF; CDR3nt: TGTGCCAGCAGCGTCACCGGGACTGCCGCCGGGGAGCTGTTTTTT; j_gene: TRBJ2-2; v_gene: TRBV9; d_gene: .; abundance: .
CDR3aa: CASSQVKGPQAYEQYF; CDR3nt: TGTGCCAGCAGCCAAGTTAAAGGCCCACAGGCCTACGAGCAGTACTTC; j_gene: TRBJ2-7; v_gene: TRBV14; d_gene: .; abundance: .
CDR3aa: CASSINTQYF; CDR3nt: TGTGCCAGCAGTATAAATACGCAGTATTTT; j_gene: TRBJ2-3; v_gene: TRBV12-3/TRBV12-4; d_gene: .; abundance: .
CDR3aa: CASTSYASSTDTQYF; CDR3nt: TGTGCCAGTACCAGCTACGCTAGCAGCACAGATACGCAGTATTTT; j_gene: TRBJ2-3; v_gene: TRBV19; d_gene: .; abundance: .
CDR3aa: CASSTIERHPSEQFF; CDR3nt: TGTGCCAGTAGTACCATTGAGCGGCACCCCAGCGAGCAGTTCTTC; j_gene: TRBJ2-1; v_gene: TRBV19; d_gene: .; abundance: .
CDR3aa: CATRGLQGKADTQYF; CDR3nt: TGTGCCACCCGGGGTCTACAGGGGAAGGCAGATACGCAGTATTTT; j_gene: TRBJ2-3; v_gene: TRBV24-1; d_gene: TRBD1; abundance: .
CDR3aa: CASSSRTENTEAFF; CDR3nt: TGTGCCAGCAGCTCCCGGACAGAGAACACTGAAGCTTTCTTT; j_gene: TRBJ1-1; v_gene: TRBV3-1/TRBV3-2; d_gene: .; abundance: .
CDR3aa: CATKSGNTIYF; CDR3nt: TGTGCCACCAAATCTGGAAACACCATATATTTT; j_gene: TRBJ1-3; v_gene: TRBV7-6; d_gene: .; abundance: .
CDR3aa: CASSLGLQAANF; CDR3nt: TGTGCCAGCAGCCTGGGACTTCAGGCCGCAAACTTC; j_gene: TRBJ1-2; v_gene: TRBV2; d_gene: .; abundance: .
CDR3aa: CSVGEETQYF; CDR3nt: TGCAGCGTTGGGGAGGAGACCCAGTACTTC; j_gene: TRBJ2-5; v_gene: TRBV29-1; d_gene: .; abundance: .
CDR3aa: CASSSGEDNSPLHF; CDR3nt: TGTGCCAGTAGTAGCGGTGAGGATAATTCACCCCTCCACTTT; j_gene: TRBJ1-6; v_gene: TRBV19; d_gene: .; abundance: .
CDR3aa: CASYPGLAVSAAVEQFF; CDR3nt: TGTGCCAGTTATCCGGGACTAGCCGTTTCCGCGGCTGTTGAGCAGTTCTTC; j_gene: TRBJ2-1; v_gene: TRBV11-2; d_gene: TRBD2; abundance: few
CDR3aa: CASSRQGEAFF; CDR3nt: TGTGCCAGCAGCCGACAGGGTGAAGCTTTCTTT; j_gene: TRBJ1-1; v_gene: TRBV11-1; d_gene: TRBD1; abundance: .
CDR3aa: CASSSGRMNTEAFF; CDR3nt: TGTGCCAGCAGCTCTGGCAGGATGAACACTGAAGCTTTCTTT; j_gene: TRBJ1-1; v_gene: TRBV7-7; d_gene: .; abundance: few
CDR3aa: CASSPRTSGSRSSYNEQFF; CDR3nt: TGTGCCAGCTCACCGCGGACTAGCGGGTCCCGGAGCTCCTACAATGAGCAGTTCTTC; j_gene: TRBJ2-1; v_gene: TRBV18; d_gene: TRBD2; abundance: once
CDR3aa: CASSTLDRDGGYTF; CDR3nt: TGCGCCAGCAGCACCCTCGACAGGGATGGCGGCTACACCTTC; j_gene: TRBJ1-2; v_gene: TRBV5-1; d_gene: TRBD1; abundance: .
CDR3aa: CASSLDSGHQETQYF; CDR3nt: TGTGCCAGCAGCTTAGATTCAGGTCACCAAGAGACCCAGTACTTC; j_gene: TRBJ2-5; v_gene: TRBV11-2; d_gene: .; abundance: .
CDR3aa: CASSSLTGRAPRGINQPQHF; CDR3nt: TGTGCCAGCAGCTCGCTGACCGGGAGGGCACCCCGAGGGATTAATCAGCCCCAGCATTTT; j_gene: TRBJ1-5; v_gene: TRBV7-8; d_gene: .; abundance: .
CDR3aa: CASSNRDRSEAFF; CDR3nt: TGCGCCAGCAGCAACAGGGACCGGTCCGAAGCTTTCTTT; j_gene: TRBJ1-1; v_gene: TRBV5-1; d_gene: .; abundance: .
CDR3aa: CASSLDSGQYNEQFF; CDR3nt: TGTGCCAGCAGCTTGGACTCCGGACAGTACAATGAGCAGTTCTTC; j_gene: TRBJ2-1; v_gene: TRBV5-4; d_gene: .; abundance: .
CDR3aa: CASSPGLAGDNTGELFF; CDR3nt: TGTGCCAGCTCACCAGGGTTAGCGGGAGATAACACCGGGGAGCTGTTTTTT; j_gene: TRBJ2-2; v_gene: TRBV18; d_gene: TRBD2; abundance: .
CDR3aa: CASSLTGYYQPQHF; CDR3nt: TGTGCCAGCAGTTTAACCGGTTACTATCAGCCCCAGCATTTT; j_gene: TRBJ1-5; v_gene: TRBV27; d_gene: .; abundance: .
CDR3aa: CASSSTSGGSSSYEQYF; CDR3nt: TGTGCCAGCTCATCGACTAGCGGGGGGTCGTCCTCCTACGAGCAGTACTTC; j_gene: TRBJ2-7; v_gene: TRBV18; d_gene: TRBD2; abundance: .
CDR3aa: CASSLGRGGLQETQYF; CDR3nt: TGTGCCAGCAGCTTAGGGCGCGGGGGCCTCCAAGAGACCCAGTACTTC; j_gene: TRBJ2-5; v_gene: TRBV7-2; d_gene: .; abundance: .
CDR3aa: CASSVAGGGNEQFF; CDR3nt: TGTGCCAGCAGTGTCGCGGGCGGGGGCAATGAGCAGTTCTTC; j_gene: TRBJ2-1; v_gene: TRBV27; d_gene: TRBD2; abundance: .
CDR3aa: CASTPLGSGRVHEQFF; CDR3nt: TGCGCCAGCACTCCGCTCGGGAGCGGGAGGGTGCATGAGCAGTTCTTC; j_gene: TRBJ2-1; v_gene: TRBV5-1; d_gene: TRBD2; abundance: .
CDR3aa: CASSFGQGDMRSQYF; CDR3nt: TGTGCCAGCAGCTTCGGCCAGGGCGACATGCGGAGCCAGTACTTC; j_gene: TRBJ2-5; v_gene: TRBV5-6; d_gene: .; abundance: .
CDR3aa: CAWSGQGREQYF; CDR3nt: TGTGCCTGGAGTGGACAGGGACGCGAGCAGTACTTC; j_gene: TRBJ2-7; v_gene: TRBV30; d_gene: TRBD1; abundance: .